One and the same sample provided the 8 T cell receptor beta chains below, sequenced in a study of neurological immune-mediated disorders (dated by TCRdb to between 2019 and 2020). In the paper's terms, the time point label means: longitudinal time-point 2. The method behind the library was 5' RACE. Sequencing instrument: Illumina HiSeq 2500. Using fastp trimming at Q25 and MiXCR clonotype assembly, TCRdb reanalyzed the public sequencing data and kept in-frame beta chains. For every CDR3 protein sequence, its rows merge into one entry that carries the most common genes and DNA. In this sample the table shows over 75,000 distinct CDR3 sequences, 4.5% to 7.5% of which occur a single time. The ten largest account for approximately 7.9% of the sample. Sequencing was done on a sample of PBMCs. These receptors were collected from a woman aged 55 to 70 with multiple sclerosis.

This clonotype was seen many times. The chain uses TRBV3-1 and TRBJ2-1, with 9 positions matching TRBD2. The trim removed 1 base at V and 5 bases at J, leaving 6 bases unmatched. The length of the CDR3 is 16 residues. Germline V gives CDR1 LGHDT, CDR2 YNNKEL (reference sequence). The CDR3 spells CASSQGGGGDDNEQFF. Written as DNA, the CDR3 is TGTGCCAGCAGCCAAGGGGGCGGGGGGGACGACAATGAGCAGTTCTTC.

A few counts support this clonotype. This chain uses TRBV7-8 with TRBJ2-1; 10 bases fit TRBD2. The CDR3 has 15 amino acids. Germline V gene sequence: CDR1 SGHVS, CDR2 FQNEAQ. J was trimmed by 7 bases and V by 7 bases; bases with no gene match: 10. The CDR3 DNA is TGTGCCAGCACCCAAAGCGGGGGGGCTAGGAATGAGCAGTTCTTC. Amino acid sequence: CASTQSGGARNEQFF. The variable domain in full, completed from reference TRBV7-8 and TRBJ2-1, reads GAGVSQSPRYKVAKRGQDVALRCDPISGHVSLFWYQQALGQGPEFLTYFQNEAQLDKSGLPSDRFFAERPEGSVSTLKIQRTQQEDSAVYLCASTQSGGARNEQFFGPGTRLTVL.

This clonotype was detected ten times or more. V usage is TRBV20-1 and J usage is TRBJ1-1; 7 nucleotides line up with TRBD1. Looked up from germline, CDR1 is DFQATT and CDR2 is SNEGSKA (reference sequence). The CDR3 is 14 residues long. After removal of 0 bases from V and 4 bases from J, the junction contained 5 bases not matched to a gene. The CDR3 reads CSARDQGGPTEAFF. CDR3 DNA: TGCAGTGCTAGAGATCAGGGGGGGCCCACTGAAGCTTTCTTT.

This clonotype has ten or more counts. The chain has TRBV10-3 and TRBJ2-3; D remains unclear. Germline V gives CDR1 ENHRY, CDR2 SYGVKD. The ends were cut back, 0 bases at V and 3 bases at J, with 10 bases in the middle. The CDR3 contains 15 residues. Here the CDR3 reads CAISESRVETDTQYF. The CDR3 region has the DNA TGTGCCATCAGTGAGTCAAGGGTGGAGACAGATACGCAGTATTTT.

This clonotype was observed at least ten times. In nucleotides, the CDR3 is TGTGCCACCAGCAGAGATACGGGTGGGTCCTACAATGAGCAGTTCTTC. Protein product: CATSRDTGGSYNEQFF. This chain joins TRBV15 and TRBJ2-1; D is undetermined. The V gene's germline CDR1 is LNHNV and CDR2 YYDKDF (reference sequence). Trimming shortened V by 0 bases and J by 1 base, and 10 bases separated the two germline ends. The CDR3 contains 16 residues.

This clonotype came up many times. The chain recombines TRBV5-5 with TRBJ1-6; 7 bases are a match to TRBD1. V was pared by 4 bases and J by 14 bases, with 15 bases of the junction left unmatched. This CDR3 region has 15 residues. Germline CDR1 and CDR2: SGHKS and YYEKEE (reference sequence). CDR3 region: CASSNLTGNPSALHF. For the CDR3, the DNA is TGTGCCAGCAGCAACTTGACAGGGAATCCATCGGCCCTCCACTTT.

This clonotype was seen repeatedly, ten times or more. The chain combines TRBV10-3 with TRBJ2-7, with D perhaps TRBD2 (6 bases). The ends were cut back, 4 bases at V and 7 bases at J, with 8 bases in the middle. Germline assignment: CDR1 ENHRY and CDR2 SYGVKD. CDR3 length equals 11 residues. The CDR3 coding sequence is TGTGCCATCAGTGGCGGACTAGAGCAGTACTTC. This codes for CAISGGLEQYF.

This clonotype has at least ten counts. The rearrangement joins TRBV4-2 to TRBJ2-1; a weak D match, TRBD1 (6 bases). There are 17 residues in the CDR3. The germline V gene has CDR1 LGHNA and CDR2 YNFKEQ. Trimming left V 2 bases short and J 2 bases short, with 16 bases between. As DNA, the CDR3 is TGTGCCAGCAGCCAAAATCCGGGACACGGACCCTACAATGAGCAGTTCTTC. Amino acids: CASSQNPGHGPYNEQFF.